This T cell receptor (beta chain) derives from a study of blood T cell repertoires in COVID-19. The V and J ends lost 7 bases and 6 bases, in that order; junction bases with no gene match: 9. Germline CDR1 reads SGHNT; CDR2 reads YYREEE (reference sequence). This CDR3 is built from 16 residues. Sequencing used immunoSEQ multiplex PCR; TCRdb keeps in-frame clones, though not all of them. The sample shows about 98,000 clones, about 80% of them seen only once. Sample: peripheral blood. The rearrangement links TRBV5-4 to TRBJ2-3; 15 nucleotides agree with TRBD2. The source of this sequence is a human donor in a cohort sampled during active COVID-19. CDR3 nucleotide sequence: TGTGCCAGCTTTGAATGGACTAGCGGGGGGGCGGATACGCAGTATTTT. The encoded protein is CASFEWTSGGADTQYF.